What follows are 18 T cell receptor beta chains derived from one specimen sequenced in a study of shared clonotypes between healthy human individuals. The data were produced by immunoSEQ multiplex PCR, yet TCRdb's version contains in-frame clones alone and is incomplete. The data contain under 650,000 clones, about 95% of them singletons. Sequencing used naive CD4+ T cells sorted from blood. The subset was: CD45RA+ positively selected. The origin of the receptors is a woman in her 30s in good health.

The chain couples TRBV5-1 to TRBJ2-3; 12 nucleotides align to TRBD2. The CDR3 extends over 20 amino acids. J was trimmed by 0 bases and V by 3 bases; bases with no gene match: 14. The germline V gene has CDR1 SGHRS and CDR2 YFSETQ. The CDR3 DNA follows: TGCGCCAGCAGCTCCTATAGAAGACTAGCGGGAGACCCTAGCACAGATACGCAGTATTTT. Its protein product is CASSSYRRLAGDPSTDTQYF.

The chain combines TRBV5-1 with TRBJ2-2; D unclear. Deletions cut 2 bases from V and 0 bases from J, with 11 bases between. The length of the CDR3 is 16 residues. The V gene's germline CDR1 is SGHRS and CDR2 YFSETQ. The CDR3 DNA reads TGCGCCAGCAGCTTACAGCCTATACCGAACACCGGGGAGCTGTTTTTT. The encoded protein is CASSLQPIPNTGELFF.

The CDR3 bases are TGTGCCAGCAGCCCGCAAGCGGGAGGAGATACGCAGTATTTT. Amino acid sequence: CASSPQAGGDTQYF. V gene TRBV11-2 combines with J gene TRBJ2-3; 9 bases are a match to TRBD2. V lost 5 bases, J lost 5 bases, and 5 bases stayed unmatched. CDR1 is SGHAT, CDR2 FQNNGV, per germline. The CDR3 has 14 residues.

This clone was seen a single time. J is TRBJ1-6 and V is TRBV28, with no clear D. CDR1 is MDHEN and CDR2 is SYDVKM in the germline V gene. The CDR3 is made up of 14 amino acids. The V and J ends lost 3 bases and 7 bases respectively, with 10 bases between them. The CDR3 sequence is CASSLDASNSPLHF. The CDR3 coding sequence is TGTGCCAGCAGTTTGGACGCTTCGAATTCACCCCTCCACTTT.

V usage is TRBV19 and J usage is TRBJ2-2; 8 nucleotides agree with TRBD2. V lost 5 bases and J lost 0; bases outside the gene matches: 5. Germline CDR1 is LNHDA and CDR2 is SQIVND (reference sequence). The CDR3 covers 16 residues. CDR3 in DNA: TGTGCCAGTAGTTGGTTAGCGGGACCGAACACCGGGGAGCTGTTTTTT. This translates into CASSWLAGPNTGELFF.

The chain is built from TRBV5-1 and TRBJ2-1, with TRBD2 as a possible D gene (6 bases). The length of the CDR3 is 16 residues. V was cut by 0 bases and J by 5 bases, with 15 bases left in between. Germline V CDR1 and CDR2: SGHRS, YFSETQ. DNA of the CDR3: TGCGCCAGCAGCTTGGCCCCCAGCGGGCAGGACAATGAGCAGTTCTTC. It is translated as CASSLAPSGQDNEQFF.

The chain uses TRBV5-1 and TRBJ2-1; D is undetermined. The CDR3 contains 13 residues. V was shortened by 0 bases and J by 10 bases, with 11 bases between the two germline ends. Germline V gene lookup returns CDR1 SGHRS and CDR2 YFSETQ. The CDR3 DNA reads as TGCGCCAGCAGCTTGGCCTACCGGCGGGAGCAGTTCTTC. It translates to CASSLAYRREQFF.

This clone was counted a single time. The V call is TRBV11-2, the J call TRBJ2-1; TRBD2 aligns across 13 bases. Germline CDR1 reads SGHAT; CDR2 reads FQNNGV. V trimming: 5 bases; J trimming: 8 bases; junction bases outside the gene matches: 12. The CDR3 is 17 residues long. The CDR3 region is CASSPTIGTSGKDEQFF. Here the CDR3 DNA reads TGTGCCAGCAGCCCCACGATAGGGACTAGCGGGAAAGATGAGCAGTTCTTC.

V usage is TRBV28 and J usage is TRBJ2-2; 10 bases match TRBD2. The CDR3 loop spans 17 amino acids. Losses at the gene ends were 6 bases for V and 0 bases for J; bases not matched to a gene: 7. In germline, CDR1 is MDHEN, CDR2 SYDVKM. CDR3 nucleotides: TGTGCCAGCAGCCGAATAGCGGGAGGAGCGAACACCGGGGAGCTGTTTTTT. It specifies CASSRIAGGANTGELFF.

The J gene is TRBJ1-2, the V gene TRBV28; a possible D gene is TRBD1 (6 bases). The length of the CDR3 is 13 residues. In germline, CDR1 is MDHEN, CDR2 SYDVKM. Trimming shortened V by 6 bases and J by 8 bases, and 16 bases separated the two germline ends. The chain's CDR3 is CASSLGQSKGYTF. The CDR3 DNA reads TGTGCCAGCAGCCTTGGACAGTCAAAGGGCTACACCTTC.

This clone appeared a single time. The DNA of the CDR3 is TGTGCCAGCAGCGAAACTAGCGGGAGGATGGGAGATACGCAGTATTTT. This sequence encodes CASSETSGRMGDTQYF. This rearrangement joins TRBV11-2 to TRBJ2-3; 12 bases fit TRBD2. The germline V gene has CDR1 SGHAT and CDR2 FQNNGV. The CDR3 has 16 amino acids. Trimming took 5 bases from V and 5 from J; bases not matched to a gene: 8.

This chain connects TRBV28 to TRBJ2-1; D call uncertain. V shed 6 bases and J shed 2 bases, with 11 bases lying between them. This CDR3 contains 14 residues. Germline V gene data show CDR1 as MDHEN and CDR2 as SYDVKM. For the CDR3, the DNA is TGTGCCAGCAGGGGCAGCGACACCTACAATGAGCAGTTCTTC. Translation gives CASRGSDTYNEQFF.

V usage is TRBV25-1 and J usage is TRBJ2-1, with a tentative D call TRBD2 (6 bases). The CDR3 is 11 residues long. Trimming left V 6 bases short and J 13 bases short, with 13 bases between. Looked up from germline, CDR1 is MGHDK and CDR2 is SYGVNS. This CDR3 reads CASRTGGSQFF. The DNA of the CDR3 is TGTGCCAGCAGGACCGGGGGAAGTCAGTTCTTC. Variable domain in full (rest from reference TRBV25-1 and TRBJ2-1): EADIYQTPRYLVIGTGKKITLECSQTMGHDKMYWYQQDPGMELHLIHYSYGVNSTEKGDLSSESTVSRIRTEHFPLTLESARPSHTSQYLCASRTGGSQFFGPGTRLTVL.

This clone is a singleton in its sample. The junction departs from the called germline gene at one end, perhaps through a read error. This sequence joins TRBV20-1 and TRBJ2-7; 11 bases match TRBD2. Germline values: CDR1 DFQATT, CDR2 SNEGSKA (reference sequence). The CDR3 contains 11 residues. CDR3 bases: TGCAGTGCTGATATAGCGGGAGGGCCCAACTTC. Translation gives CSADIAGGPNF.

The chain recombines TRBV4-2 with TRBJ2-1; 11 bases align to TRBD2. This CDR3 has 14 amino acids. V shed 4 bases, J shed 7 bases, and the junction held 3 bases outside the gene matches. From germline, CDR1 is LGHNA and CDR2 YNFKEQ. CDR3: CASSPGLADNEQFF. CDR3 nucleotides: TGTGCCAGCAGCCCGGGACTAGCGGATAATGAGCAGTTCTTC.

CDR3 in amino acids: CASKGFSNSPLHF. CDR3 bases: TGTGCCAGTAAGGGATTCTCGAATTCACCCCTCCACTTT. The V call is TRBV19, the J call TRBJ1-6; no definite D call. The V end was cut by 7 bases, the J end by 7 bases, with 11 bases between. CDR1 and CDR2 (germline): LNHDA, SQIVND (reference sequence). The CDR3 loop spans 13 amino acids.

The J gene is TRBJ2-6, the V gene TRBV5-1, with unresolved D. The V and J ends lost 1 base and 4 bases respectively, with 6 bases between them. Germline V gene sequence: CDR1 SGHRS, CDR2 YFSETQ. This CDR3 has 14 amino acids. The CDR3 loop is CASSLWVGANVLTF. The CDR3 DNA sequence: TGCGCCAGCAGCTTGTGGGTAGGGGCCAACGTCCTGACTTTC.

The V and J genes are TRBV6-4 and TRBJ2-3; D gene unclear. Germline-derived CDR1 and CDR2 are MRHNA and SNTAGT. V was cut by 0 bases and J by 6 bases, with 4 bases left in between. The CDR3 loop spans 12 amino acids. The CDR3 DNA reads TGTGCCAGCAGTGACTCAGGGGATACGCAGTATTTT. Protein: CASSDSGDTQYF.